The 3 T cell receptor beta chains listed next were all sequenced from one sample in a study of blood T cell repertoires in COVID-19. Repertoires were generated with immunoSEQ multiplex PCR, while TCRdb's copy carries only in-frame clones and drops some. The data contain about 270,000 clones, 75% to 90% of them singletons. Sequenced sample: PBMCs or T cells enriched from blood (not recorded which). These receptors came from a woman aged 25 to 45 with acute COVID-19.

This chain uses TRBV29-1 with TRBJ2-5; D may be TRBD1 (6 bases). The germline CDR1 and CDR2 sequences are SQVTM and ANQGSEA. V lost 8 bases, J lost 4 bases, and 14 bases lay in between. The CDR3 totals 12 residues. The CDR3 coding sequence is TGCAGCAACGAGGGCAGGGGAGAGACCCAGTACTTC. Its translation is CSNEGRGETQYF. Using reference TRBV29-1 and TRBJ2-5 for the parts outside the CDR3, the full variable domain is SAVISQKPSRDICQRGTSLTIQCQVDSQVTMMFWYRQQPGQSLTLIATANQGSEATYESGFVIDKFPISRPNLTFSTLTVSNMSPEDSSIYLCSNEGRGETQYFGPGTRLLVL.

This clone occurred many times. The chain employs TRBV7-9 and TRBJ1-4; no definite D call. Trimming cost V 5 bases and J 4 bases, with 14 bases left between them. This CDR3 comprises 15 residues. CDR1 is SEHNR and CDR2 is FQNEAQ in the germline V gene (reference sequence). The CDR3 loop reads CASSPSVSFNEKLFF. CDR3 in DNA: TGTGCCAGCAGCCCCTCGGTTTCGTTTAATGAAAAACTGTTTTTT.

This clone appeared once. The CDR3 DNA is TGTGCCAGCAGTTACGGGACAGGATCACCCCTCCACTTT. Translation: CASSYGTGSPLHF. This chain joins TRBV6-5 and TRBJ1-6, with 8 bases matching TRBD1. The ends lost 2 bases at V and 10 bases at J; junction bases unmatched: 1. Germline CDR1 and CDR2: MNHEY and SVGAGI. This CDR3 has 13 amino acids.